This T cell receptor beta chain was identified in a study of monozygotic twins with inflammatory bowel disease. TCRdb reprocessed the 5' RACE reads, with one entry per CDR3 protein and no DNA. The record lists about 300,000 distinct CDR3 sequences, of which the ten most abundant hold roughly 5.2%. This CDR3 comprises 16 residues. Germline V gives CDR1 MGHDK, CDR2 SYGVNS. This clonotype was obtained from a human donor with ulcerative colitis or Crohn's disease, or a healthy co-twin of an affected twin (not recorded which). The rearrangement joins TRBV25-1 to TRBJ2-3; TCRdb's D call, TRBD2, is unchecked because there is no DNA. The sequenced material came from blood. The CDR3 region is CASSPRGAGVGDTQYF.